One TCR beta chain is described in this entry. This sample is drawn from a study of PD-L1 blockade in urothelial cancer. For the study at large: Analyses used blood from 3 weeks (second dose) and 6 weeks after treatment start.

Germline V gives CDR1 MNHEY, CDR2 SMNVEV (reference sequence). The CDR3 extends over 15 amino acids. V was clipped by 0 bases and J by 0 bases, with 6 bases between them. Every PCR got spiked synthetic TCR analog templates. Here immunoSEQ multiplex PCR was the method, and the copy in TCRdb shows in-frame clones only, minus some. Among approximately 46,000 clones listed, 81% were seen once. This chain joins TRBV27 and TRBJ1-5; possibly TRBD1 for D (6 bases). This TCR came from a man between 65 and 85 years old with urothelial cancer. The source was PBMCs, collected around atezolizumab (anti-PD-L1) treatment. The CDR3 spells CASSLSGGSNQPQHF. The DNA of the CDR3 is TGTGCCAGCAGTTTATCAGGGGGTAGCAATCAGCCCCAGCATTTT.